The clone carrying this T cell receptor beta chain was counted between two and nine times. Its antigen remains unknown. This record comes from a study of T cell responses to AZD1222 COVID-19 vaccine. Findings and limits, study-wide: Reportedly, nearly half of unique spike TCRs recognized epitopes outside B.1.351/B.1.1.7 mutations. All repertoire sampling was performed exclusively after the peak T cell response. Clonal diversity was possibly underestimated; the donors were predominantly white British and more often female.

Libraries were prepared by immunoSEQ multiplex PCR; TCRdb keeps only in-frame clonotypes and omits some of them. The sample lists some 86,000 clones, 75% to 85% occurring once. Germline values: CDR1 WSHSY, CDR2 SAAADI. Trimming took 0 bases from V and 4 from J; bases not matched to a gene: 6. CDR3 length: 16 residues. The receptor's source is an adult in good health. The chain carries TRBV10-2 and TRBJ1-5; 7 bases map to TRBD1. The material sequenced was peripheral blood, taken on day 0 of AZD1222 vaccination. Here the CDR3 DNA reads TGCGCCAGCAGTGAGTCTGGGGACAGCAGAAATCAGCCCCAGCATTTT. This gives the protein CASSESGDSRNQPQHF.